The rows below give T cell receptor beta chains drawn from one sample of a study of T cells expressing NK-cell markers. TCRdb reprocessed the 5' RACE reads and stores each CDR3 protein as one record, lacking DNA. This sample's clone table lists some 500,000 distinct CDR3 sequences. The sample consisted of blood T cells: a sorted CD56 or NKG2C T cell subset, CD4+ or CD8+ T cells, or bulk PBMC T cells (not recorded which). Receptors were obtained from a woman in her fifties or sixties in good health. The CDR3 runs from the conserved cysteine through the conserved F or W. The order of the fields is V gene, CDR3 length, J gene, CDR3 protein.

V gene: TRBV5-1; CDR3 length: 13; J gene: TRBJ1-2; CDR3 protein: CASSLEAVDGYTF
V gene: TRBV29-1; CDR3 length: 13; J gene: TRBJ1-2; CDR3 protein: CSVGRDRGYGYTF
V gene: TRBV19; CDR3 length: 13; J gene: TRBJ1-5; CDR3 protein: CASSAALGQPQHF
V gene: TRBV3-1; CDR3 length: 12; J gene: TRBJ1-2; CDR3 protein: CASSQDLLRYTF
V gene: TRBV15; CDR3 length: 14; J gene: TRBJ2-3; CDR3 protein: CATSRDRAGRTQYF
V gene: TRBV12-3/TRBV12-4; CDR3 length: 17; J gene: TRBJ2-1; CDR3 protein: CASSSWTSANSYNEQFF
V gene: TRBV5-1; CDR3 length: 13; J gene: TRBJ1-1; CDR3 protein: CASSLEFSREAFF
V gene: TRBV5-1; CDR3 length: 17; J gene: TRBJ1-4; CDR3 protein: CASSLRLGAVANEKLFF
V gene: TRBV29-1; CDR3 length: 13; J gene: TRBJ1-5; CDR3 protein: CSVAGGSNQPQHF
V gene: TRBV29-1; CDR3 length: 13; J gene: TRBJ1-1; CDR3 protein: CSVYARKNTEAFF
V gene: TRBV6-5; CDR3 length: 17; J gene: TRBJ2-1; CDR3 protein: CASSSHPLAGGRNEQFF
V gene: TRBV15; CDR3 length: 14; J gene: TRBJ1-5; CDR3 protein: CATSRATGTQPQHF
V gene: TRBV5-1; CDR3 length: 17; J gene: TRBJ1-2; CDR3 protein: CASSSGRRDTTSNGYTF
V gene: TRBV12-3/TRBV12-4; CDR3 length: 17; J gene: TRBJ2-7; CDR3 protein: CASRRVAREGTLVEQYF
V gene: TRBV5-1; CDR3 length: 17; J gene: TRBJ2-1; CDR3 protein: CASSSYSSGLAGVEQFF
V gene: TRBV5-1; CDR3 length: 12; J gene: TRBJ2-3; CDR3 protein: CASSSEPHTQYF
V gene: TRBV18; CDR3 length: 14; J gene: TRBJ2-1; CDR3 protein: CASSPRAGLDEQFF
V gene: TRBV20-1; CDR3 length: 15; J gene: TRBJ2-2; CDR3 protein: CSARDSTRFAGELFF
V gene: TRBV30; CDR3 length: 17; J gene: TRBJ1-2; CDR3 protein: CAFIQSPSSSSNYGYTF
V gene: TRBV10-1; CDR3 length: 12; J gene: TRBJ1-5; CDR3 protein: CASSEGQQPQHF
V gene: TRBV20-1; CDR3 length: 17; J gene: TRBJ2-6; CDR3 protein: CSASVAGPSSGANVLTF
V gene: TRBV7-9; CDR3 length: 14; J gene: TRBJ2-7; CDR3 protein: CASSLAIATYEQYF
V gene: TRBV7-2; CDR3 length: 14; J gene: TRBJ1-5; CDR3 protein: CASSQRQGGQPQHF
V gene: TRBV6-5; CDR3 length: 14; J gene: TRBJ2-2; CDR3 protein: CASSYTGHTGELFF
V gene: TRBV5-6; CDR3 length: 12; J gene: TRBJ2-1; CDR3 protein: CASSSEYNEQFF
V gene: TRBV6-5; CDR3 length: 15; J gene: TRBJ1-2; CDR3 protein: CASSNGQGGNYGYTF